These T cell receptor beta chains were read from a single sample in a study of blood T cells in healthy people across ages. One entry per CDR3 protein, called by TCRdb with MiXCR from the 5' RACE reads. Of more than 1,000,000 distinct CDR3 sequences listed, around 25% are singletons. Separately, the same data were catalogued under a study of T cells of mothers and their children.

Sequencing was performed on blood. Source of these receptors: a girl between 2 and 10 years old in good health. CDR3s include the opening cysteine and the closing phenylalanine or tryptophan.

v_call cdr3_length cdr3_aa
TRBV21-1 20 CASSKTVAGLSISSYNEQFF
TRBV7-2 13 CAGSPESTYEQYF
TRBV10-3 18 CAISESQTGRINTGELFF
TRBV5-1 16 CASSPLGGVVLEEQFF
TRBV6-5 14 CASSRSGLAGEQFF
TRBV3-1 16 CASSQELAGAPDTQYF
TRBV7-8 15 CASSLGGTANTEAFF
TRBV7-9 15 CASSPSGTGVSPLHF
TRBV4-1 17 CASSQLPGAGVSYEQYF
TRBV6-2/TRBV6-3 13 CASSSSQQGNQYF
TRBV19 13 CASSDSPFQPQHF
TRBV3-1 19 CASSQDLLRLDKSTGELFF
TRBV20-1 14 CSASRGQPNSPLHF
TRBV7-2 16 CAGSLSPTSHLGEQFF
TRBV7-9 12 CASSPPGTGLYF
TRBV20-1 13 CSASGGGTGELFF
TRBV5-1 16 CASSKPGLADTDTQYF
TRBV13 16 CASSAIMDTYTDTQYF
TRBV27 16 CASSSGQGAANEKLFF